This entry describes one T cell receptor (beta chain). These data come from a study of CD8 T cells in Susac syndrome. Random hexamers primed reverse transcription of roughly 0.5 to 1 ug RNA. TCRdb redid the calling of the immunoSEQ multiplex PCR reads with MiXCR, one entry per CDR3 protein. The sample comprises approximately 140,000 distinct CDR3 sequences, 94% of which are singletons, and about 0.26% rests with the top ten. V lost 7 bases and J lost 3, with 6 bases in between. This CDR3 spans 11 amino acids. The material sequenced was CD8+ T cells from PBMCs. This clonotype was sampled from a human donor in good health. The chain uses TRBV12-3 or TRBV12-4 and TRBJ1-2; D is unclear. The CDR3 DNA is TGTGCCAGCACAGGAGACTATGGCTACACCTTC. Its translation: CASTGDYGYTF.